This is a list of T cell receptor beta chains from one sample in a study of blood T cell repertoires in COVID-19. Sequencing was performed with immunoSEQ multiplex PCR; in TCRdb, only in-frame clones are kept and a portion is missing. Counted here are about 200,000 clones, roughly 91% occurring once; the ten biggest clones make up approximately 4.3%. The sequenced sample consisted of PBMCs or T cells enriched from blood (not recorded which). These receptors originate from a woman aged 25 to 39 with acute COVID-19. Each CDR3 is given with its conserved first and last residue. The order of the fields is D gene, clone size, J gene, V gene, CDR3 DNA, CDR3 protein. A D gene is named only where the DNA matches it firmly. Clone size is stated in some rows and not others, as once, few, many or a class when expanded.

TRBD2 | NA | TRBJ2-2 | TRBV7-3 | TGTGCCAGCAGGCCAGCGGGGAGCACCGGGGAGCTGTTTTTT | CASRPAGSTGELFF
TRBD2 | NA | TRBJ2-7 | TRBV5-1 | TGCGCCAGCAGCTACACGGGACTAGCTATCCACGAGCAGTACTTC | CASSYTGLAIHEQYF
NA | NA | TRBJ1-6 | TRBV11-3 | TGTGCCAGCAGCTCGGGGACTACCAATTCACCCCTCCACTTT | CASSSGTTNSPLHF
NA | few | TRBJ1-4 | TRBV10-3 | TGTGCCATCACATTTTCAGGGACCCGGGAGGAAAAACTGTTTTTT | CAITFSGTREEKLFF
NA | NA | TRBJ1-3 | TRBV7-9 | TGTGCCAGCAGCCCCCAGACAGACGACACCATATATTTT | CASSPQTDDTIYF
TRBD1 | NA | TRBJ1-1 | TRBV3-1/TRBV3-2 | TGTGCCAGCAGCGGACGACAGGGGGCGCCGGGGAACACTGAAGCTTTCTTT | CASSGRQGAPGNTEAFF
NA | NA | TRBJ1-5 | TRBV19 | TGTGCCAGCTCCCGGGAGCCCAATCAGCCCCAGCATTTT | CASSREPNQPQHF
TRBD1 | NA | TRBJ1-5 | TRBV6-5 | TGTGCCACCTCGTGGGACAGGGGCTTACAGCCCCAGCATTTT | CATSWDRGLQPQHF
TRBD1 | NA | TRBJ2-1 | TRBV19 | TGTGCCAGTAGCCCGGGACAGGGATACAATGAGCAGTTCTTC | CASSPGQGYNEQFF
TRBD2 | NA | TRBJ2-2 | TRBV3-1/TRBV3-2 | TGTGCCAGCAGCCTGGGGGGGCTAGCGGGGAAAAACACCGGGGAGCTGTTTTTT | CASSLGGLAGKNTGELFF
NA | NA | TRBJ1-6 | TRBV5-1 | TGCGCCAGCAGCTTGGGACCCGGAGACCCCTCGACCCTCCACTTT | CASSLGPGDPSTLHF
TRBD2 | NA | TRBJ2-3 | TRBV6-4 | TGTGCCAGCAGTGGTGGGACTAGCGGGGATCGACGTACGCAGTATTTT | CASSGGTSGDRRTQYF
TRBD1 | NA | TRBJ1-2 | TRBV30 | TGTGCCTGGACTCCCTCGGGACAGGGGAGATTTAGAGGCTACACCTTC | CAWTPSGQGRFRGYTF
TRBD1 | NA | TRBJ1-6 | TRBV5-1 | TGCGCCAGCAACCGGGACAGGGAATCACCCCTCCACTTT | CASNRDRESPLHF
NA | NA | TRBJ2-2 | TRBV10-3 | TGTGCCATCAGTGACCTAGACAGGACCTTCACCGGGGAGCTGTTTTTT | CAISDLDRTFTGELFF
TRBD1 | NA | TRBJ1-2 | TRBV3-1/TRBV3-2 | TGTGCCAGCAGCCAAGACAGGGGGCAAATCTATGGCTACACCTTC | CASSQDRGQIYGYTF
NA | NA | TRBJ2-2 | TRBV6-5 | TGTGCCAGCAGTTTCAGGGGTTTTGGGGAGCTGTTTTTT | CASSFRGFGELFF
TRBD1 | NA | TRBJ1-2 | TRBV3-1/TRBV3-2 | TGTGCCAGCAGCCATTCGGACAGGCCAAATCCCTTAAACTATGGCTACACCTTC | CASSHSDRPNPLNYGYTF
TRBD2 | once | TRBJ2-1 | TRBV7-6 | TGTGCCAGCAGCGGGGACTTAGCGGGCGAGCAGTTCTTC | CASSGDLAGEQFF
NA | NA | TRBJ2-2 | TRBV18 | TGTGCCAGCTCACAACAGGGAAACACCGGGGAGCTGTTTTTT | CASSQQGNTGELFF
TRBD1 | once | TRBJ1-2 | TRBV5-4 | TGTGCCAGCAGCAGGGGACAGGGGGCGATCGAGGGACCCTATGGCTACACCTTC | CASSRGQGAIEGPYGYTF
TRBD1 | NA | TRBJ1-1 | TRBV9 | TGTGCCAGCAGCGTAGGGGGGACAGGGAAAGGGATAGGTACTGAAGCTTTCTTT | CASSVGGTGKGIGTEAFF
NA | once | TRBJ1-3 | TRBV2 | TGTGCCAGCACCTCTGAGGCTCCCTCTGGAAACACCATATATTTT | CASTSEAPSGNTIYF
NA | NA | TRBJ2-7 | TRBV25-1 | TGTGCCAGCAGTTCAGGACAGATTAACTCCTACGAGCAGTACTTC | CASSSGQINSYEQYF
NA | NA | TRBJ1-2 | TRBV10-3 | TGTGCCATCAGTGAGTCGCAAGGGGTTGGCTACACCTTC | CAISESQGVGYTF
NA | NA | TRBJ1-5 | TRBV9 | TGTGCCAGCAGCGTCTTGGGGGACTCCAATCAGCCCCAGCATTTT | CASSVLGDSNQPQHF
NA | NA | TRBJ2-2 | TRBV9 | TGTGCCAGCAGCTCGATGGGGGGGCCTGGCACCGGGGAGCTGTTTTTT | CASSSMGGPGTGELFF
NA | NA | TRBJ1-2 | TRBV29-1 | TGCAGCGTTCTAGGGGTAGACTATGGCTACACCTTC | CSVLGVDYGYTF
NA | NA | TRBJ1-5 | TRBV7-2 | TGTGCCAGCAGCTTACGGGGTGGTCAGCCCCAGCATTTT | CASSLRGGQPQHF
NA | NA | TRBJ2-1 | TRBV7-2 | TGTGCCAGCAGCTTACTCAGGGAGGTCAATGAGCAGTTCTTC | CASSLLREVNEQFF
NA | NA | TRBJ1-1 | TRBV29-1 | TGCAGCGTTCGGGAGGGGGATTTGAGCACTGAAGCTTTCTTT | CSVREGDLSTEAFF
TRBD1 | NA | TRBJ2-7 | TRBV2 | TGTGCCAGCAGCCCCGGGACAGGTCGATACGAGCAGTACTTC | CASSPGTGRYEQYF
TRBD1 | once | TRBJ1-1 | TRBV9 | TGTGCCAGCAGCCCCGGGACAGTTGAAGCTTTCTTT | CASSPGTVEAFF
NA | NA | TRBJ1-5 | TRBV7-3 | TGTGCCAGCAGTAACCGGGATAGCAATCAGCCCCAGCATTTT | CASSNRDSNQPQHF